This T cell receptor (beta chain) came from a study of immune heterogeneity within non-small cell lung tumors. Study findings and constraints: Across individual patients, the high-frequency T-cell receptor beta clonotypes were largely distinct.

Template material for each sample was around 560 ng of bulk tumor genomic DNA. Several biopsies were spaced far apart within each primary tumor and obtained as surgery took place. Untreated, newly diagnosed non-small cell lung cancer patients underwent curative surgery. As for this clonotype: What it binds is not known.

The TCR beta CDR3 region underwent multiplex PCR amplification with 32 V and 13 J primers. One entry per CDR3 protein results from TCRdb running MiXCR on the multiplex PCR reads. Of some 3,300 distinct CDR3 sequences listed, 25% to 30% are singletons. This CDR3 comprises 13 residues. With 6 bases removed from V and 10 bases from J, the gap between germline ends came to 16 bases. Sample: lung tumor tissue. The chain links TRBV12-3 or TRBV12-4 to TRBJ1-5, with D unresolved. This clonotype was obtained from a man in his 60s with non-small cell lung cancer. This CDR3 is CASSYSRGSPQHF. The CDR3 DNA sequence: TGTGCCAGCAGCTATTCCAGAGGATCACCCCAGCATTTT.